These T cell receptor beta chains were read from a single sample in a study of monozygotic twins with inflammatory bowel disease. TCRdb re-called the 5' RACE reads; every CDR3 protein appears as one record, without DNA. The specimen's table records about 300,000 distinct CDR3 sequences. The sequenced sample was blood. All receptors come from a human donor with ulcerative colitis or Crohn's disease, or a healthy co-twin of an affected twin (not recorded which). Each CDR3 is given with its conserved first and last residue.

CDR3aa: CASSQLGAGETDTQYF; v_gene: TRBV4-3; j_gene: TRBJ2-3
CDR3aa: CASSLMRGGPKNIQYF; v_gene: TRBV5-1; j_gene: TRBJ2-4
CDR3aa: CSARDPRQGIGQPQHF; v_gene: TRBV20-1; j_gene: TRBJ1-5
CDR3aa: CASSPGRVAASYEQYF; v_gene: TRBV5-1; j_gene: TRBJ2-7
CDR3aa: CASSLEGSGGRVGGYTF; v_gene: TRBV5-1; j_gene: TRBJ1-2
CDR3aa: CASSPQGAAYEQYF; v_gene: TRBV11-3; j_gene: TRBJ2-7
CDR3aa: CASSWADTRTEAFF; v_gene: TRBV27; j_gene: TRBJ1-1
CDR3aa: CASSPGRESTDTQYF; v_gene: TRBV7-9; j_gene: TRBJ2-3
CDR3aa: CASRADSYEQYF; v_gene: TRBV12-3/TRBV12-4; j_gene: TRBJ2-7
CDR3aa: CASSFFPGGAGNEQFF; v_gene: TRBV7-2; j_gene: TRBJ2-1
CDR3aa: CASSFQGTGELFF; v_gene: TRBV6-6; j_gene: TRBJ2-2
CDR3aa: CASGIRAPYEQYF; v_gene: TRBV6-2/TRBV6-3; j_gene: TRBJ2-7
CDR3aa: CASSHLTNSYNEQFF; v_gene: TRBV4-2; j_gene: TRBJ2-1
CDR3aa: CASSLAGTSFYNEQFF; v_gene: TRBV25-1; j_gene: TRBJ2-1
CDR3aa: CASIPGQGATTNTGELFF; v_gene: TRBV5-1; j_gene: TRBJ2-2
CDR3aa: CASSVVAGAGEQYF; v_gene: TRBV9; j_gene: TRBJ2-7
CDR3aa: CASSQDLTPAYEQYF; v_gene: TRBV3-1; j_gene: TRBJ2-7
CDR3aa: CSAREPGTSGGPSYEQYF; v_gene: TRBV20-1; j_gene: TRBJ2-7
CDR3aa: CASSFLGQGSYEQYF; v_gene: TRBV27; j_gene: TRBJ2-7
CDR3aa: CASSGGTSYTGELFF; v_gene: TRBV9; j_gene: TRBJ2-2
CDR3aa: CASSSSVNTQYF; v_gene: TRBV3-1; j_gene: TRBJ2-3
CDR3aa: CASSLTGTTYEQYF; v_gene: TRBV5-1; j_gene: TRBJ2-7
CDR3aa: CASSQEVTDYGYTF; v_gene: TRBV4-3; j_gene: TRBJ1-2
CDR3aa: CASSQERDSPLHF; v_gene: TRBV4-3; j_gene: TRBJ1-6
CDR3aa: CASSWEIRTDTQYF; v_gene: TRBV6-2/TRBV6-3; j_gene: TRBJ2-3
CDR3aa: CASSPGTGQNTQYF; v_gene: TRBV12-3/TRBV12-4; j_gene: TRBJ2-3
CDR3aa: CSAEPPKGNGGYTDTQYF; v_gene: TRBV20-1; j_gene: TRBJ2-3
CDR3aa: CASSSRTSGQGGELFF; v_gene: TRBV18; j_gene: TRBJ2-2
CDR3aa: CASKLDRGPSDTQYF; v_gene: TRBV28; j_gene: TRBJ2-3
CDR3aa: CASSYRRTSGMETQYF; v_gene: TRBV5-4; j_gene: TRBJ2-5
CDR3aa: CASSLVQGVGEQYF; v_gene: TRBV5-1; j_gene: TRBJ2-7
CDR3aa: CASSHESWQGEETQYF; v_gene: TRBV6-7; j_gene: TRBJ2-5
CDR3aa: CASRLGTGSGETQYF; v_gene: TRBV28; j_gene: TRBJ2-5
CDR3aa: CASSLYWRGVIDTQYF; v_gene: TRBV28; j_gene: TRBJ2-3
CDR3aa: CASSSWDLGETQYF; v_gene: TRBV7-9; j_gene: TRBJ2-5
CDR3aa: CAAKRGQTPNTEAFF; v_gene: TRBV27; j_gene: TRBJ1-1
CDR3aa: CSAPRAGALNEQFF; v_gene: TRBV20-1; j_gene: TRBJ2-1
CDR3aa: CASSQQGTDLLYGYTF; v_gene: TRBV4-2; j_gene: TRBJ1-2
CDR3aa: CATSDGGDLRYGRPQHF; v_gene: TRBV24-1; j_gene: TRBJ1-5
CDR3aa: CASSFRSRNDSAPDGYTF; v_gene: TRBV11-1; j_gene: TRBJ1-2
CDR3aa: CASSLVIQGPNTEAFF; v_gene: TRBV5-1; j_gene: TRBJ1-1
CDR3aa: CASSTPGASQFF; v_gene: TRBV6-5; j_gene: TRBJ2-1
CDR3aa: CASGYPLPRGDNQPQHF; v_gene: TRBV6-2/TRBV6-3; j_gene: TRBJ1-5
CDR3aa: CASSPQGLNTGELFF; v_gene: TRBV12-3/TRBV12-4; j_gene: TRBJ2-2
CDR3aa: CSVAVGQGPDTQYF; v_gene: TRBV29-1; j_gene: TRBJ2-3
CDR3aa: CASRSAGTATGELFF; v_gene: TRBV12-3/TRBV12-4; j_gene: TRBJ2-2
CDR3aa: CASSFGGTVGREAFF; v_gene: TRBV27; j_gene: TRBJ1-1
CDR3aa: CASSLLWGAGRQPQHF; v_gene: TRBV12-3/TRBV12-4; j_gene: TRBJ1-5
CDR3aa: CAIRNTDTQYF; v_gene: TRBV10-3; j_gene: TRBJ2-3
CDR3aa: CASSRLAIGELFF; v_gene: TRBV7-9; j_gene: TRBJ2-2
CDR3aa: CASFMTGELFF; v_gene: TRBV7-2; j_gene: TRBJ2-2
CDR3aa: CATRTNTGELFF; v_gene: TRBV10-3; j_gene: TRBJ2-2
CDR3aa: CSAHRGREETQYF; v_gene: TRBV20-1; j_gene: TRBJ2-5
CDR3aa: CASSPNSVGKETQYF; v_gene: TRBV18; j_gene: TRBJ2-5
CDR3aa: CASSPPGDSYEQYF; v_gene: TRBV5-6; j_gene: TRBJ2-7
CDR3aa: CATSRDRGETFF; v_gene: TRBV15; j_gene: TRBJ1-1
CDR3aa: CASSKGQGPYEQYF; v_gene: TRBV6-1; j_gene: TRBJ2-7
CDR3aa: CASSLPGWGTGGAYEQYF; v_gene: TRBV28; j_gene: TRBJ2-7
CDR3aa: CASSLYRVGAYNEQFF; v_gene: TRBV7-3; j_gene: TRBJ2-1
CDR3aa: CASSFYGQGSQPQHF; v_gene: TRBV28; j_gene: TRBJ1-5